This T cell receptor beta chain was documented in a study of T cells in Graves' hyperthyroidism and ophthalmopathy (dated by TCRdb to between 2018 and 2021). Describing the broader study: Peripheral blood samples were taken at initial diagnosis, before any treatment was given. A discovery cohort of about 100 patients, roughly 45 with Graves' ophthalmopathy and 57 with stable Graves' hyperthyroidism, was used to find distinguishing TCR V-J signatures. After sampling, hyperthyroidism patients received methimazole starting at 30 mg daily, and ophthalmopathy patients received high-dose intravenous methylprednisolone. The study also compared thyroid tissue and blood T-cell repertoires from 6 or 7 Graves' hyperthyroidism patients. TCR Vbeta CDR3 sequencing of some 140 peripheral blood samples (more than 40 ophthalmopathy, roughly 74 hyperthyroidism and approximately 17 progressor patients) is reported in the paper. The approximately 98 discovery patients were randomly divided into training and test sets at a 7:3 ratio. Prospective prediction of ophthalmopathy was tested in an independent validation cohort of 18 to 20 hyperthyroidism patients and 15 to 17 patients who later progressed to ophthalmopathy. General findings and caveats noted by the study authors: A model built on a 13 V-J signature distinguished ophthalmopathy from stable hyperthyroidism, reaching 85% to 90% sensitivity and about 81% specificity in cross-validation and 80%/75% in testing. In validation, the model predicted progression to ophthalmopathy a median of roughly 6.1 months before onset, with roughly 70% sensitivity and 72.22% specificity. Most expanded thyroid clonotypes (frequency above 0.001) were also detected in blood, suggesting blood repertoires may reflect thyroid immune responses. No statistical method was used to fix the sample size in advance, and group allocation was not hidden from the investigators.

Amplification of TCR beta CDR3 regions was carried out from RNA transcripts. The first round of RT-PCR for the TCR CDR3 was performed with the HTBI primer set and the Qiagen OneStep RT-PCR kit. Libraries were constructed in a second round of multiplex PCR, after which size selection and purification were carried out. The libraries were sequenced on an Illumina HiSeq2000 using paired-end 100 bp reads. In the paper's pipeline: Raw data were processed with SOAPnuke, discarding reads with adapters, uncalled bases, mean Phred below 15, or no exact constant-primer or identifier match. COPE v1.2.5 was used to merge high-quality paired reads, and clonotypes were defined as unique nucleotide sequences. MiTCR v1.1 was used to align the clonotypes against IMGT TRBV, TRBD and TRBJ reference segments. Only V-J combinations with frequency above 0.0001, covering about 99% of repertoires, were analysed. The TCS score was defined as the ratio of F50 (clonal expansion) to E x V (chaos), calculated using BLOSUM62-based TCRdist between CDR3 peptides within each V-J. Welch's t-statistics and random forest reduced around 520 V-J features to about 13, which were used in a naive Bayes classifier (R e1071). TCRdb handled the public reads itself, with Q25 trimming in fastp and clone calling in MiXCR, and kept productive beta chains. Rows are combined by CDR3 protein, so each entry shows the most common genes and DNA. These V and J calls rely on TCRdb rather than the paper's analysis. For this sample the table gives roughly 350,000 distinct CDR3 sequences, of which around 15% were detected only once. Clones ranked in the top ten supply roughly 21% of the sample.

Ophthalmopathy patients had moderately to severely active disease, Clinical Activity Score of at least 3, NOSPECS grade of at least 4, and duration under 3 months. The study excluded patients with uncontrolled infections, other autoimmune diseases, pregnancy or lactation. Diagnoses were based on clinical symptoms, serum thyroxine and TRAb, thyroid ultrasound and orbital computed tomography. PBMCs were isolated from around 10 ml of fresh peripheral blood by Ficoll-Paque density gradient centrifugation. Trizol reagent was used to extract total RNA, and RNA quality was then checked on an Agilent 2100 Bioanalyzer. A note on this clonotype: There is no known antigen for this receptor. This may arise from a read error, as a much more abundant clone is one base away.

The sequence came from a woman aged 25 to 39 with Graves' ophthalmopathy. The specimen sequenced was blood.

CDR3 protein: CANRKQGWAFF. The nucleotide sequence reads TGTGCCAACAGGAAACAGGGTTGGGCTTTCTTT. Recombination connected TRBV12-3 or TRBV12-4 to TRBJ1-1, with a weak D call of TRBD1 (6 bases match). The CDR3 sequence holds 11 residues, the cysteine and phenylalanine included. CDR3 DNA only is kept here, 33 bases in frame from base 1. V was cut back by 10 bases and J by 11 bases, leaving a gap of 17 bases between them.